This entry lists 3 T cell receptor beta chains sequenced from one sample in a study of T cell repertoires in cytomegalovirus infection. Antigens of these TCRs are unknown. TCRdb re-called the reads with MiXCR, one entry per CDR3 protein. The sample includes about 900,000 distinct CDR3 sequences, about 33% of them seen just once. Sequencing used cultured CD8+ T cells from PBMCs, obtained from culture after CMV antigen stimulation. The receptor source for this set is a human donor in good health (CMV status not recorded). Some clones in this sample may be carry-over from other donors' samples.

This sequence joins TRBV15 and TRBJ1-5; 7 bases agree with TRBD1. V dropped 3 bases and J dropped 2; count of bases not matched to a gene: 4. The germline gives CDR1 LNHNV, CDR2 YYDKDF (reference sequence). CDR3 length equals 15 residues. CDR3: CATSRGGQGNQPQHF. CDR3 nucleotide sequence: TGTGCCACCAGCAGGGGTGGACAGGGCAATCAGCCCCAGCATTTT.

The rearrangement joins TRBV7-6 to TRBJ2-7; D gene uncertain. CDR3 length: 15 amino acids. V lost 1 base to trimming and J lost 3 bases, with 13 bases between them. Germline CDR1 is SGHVS and CDR2 is FNYEAQ. The CDR3 DNA follows: TGTGCCAGCAGCTTAGAGTCCCAGGTGAACTACGAGCAGTACTTC. Amino acids: CASSLESQVNYEQYF. Full variable domain (rest looked up from reference TRBV7-6 and TRBJ2-7): GAGVSQSPRYKVTKRGQDVALRCDPISGHVSLYWYRQALGQGPEFLTYFNYEAQQDKSGLPNDRFSAERPEGSISTLTIQRTEQRDSAMYRCASSLESQVNYEQYFGPGTRLTVT.

This clonotype was counted a few times. V is TRBV27 and J is TRBJ2-1; D assignment may be TRBD1 or TRBD2 (5 bases each). CDR1 is MNHEY and CDR2 is SMNVEV in the germline V gene (reference sequence). Trimming removed 11 bases at V and 7 bases at J, with 15 bases between. The CDR3 covers 12 residues. The CDR3 protein is CAWGPSGNEQFF. In DNA form, the CDR3 reads TGTGCCTGGGGCCCTTCGGGGAATGAGCAGTTCTTC.